One and the same sample provided the 5 T cell receptor beta chains below, sequenced in a study of blood T cell repertoires in COVID-19. The assay was immunoSEQ multiplex PCR, and TCRdb's table has in-frame clones only and misses some. The table has approximately 500,000 clones, approximately 85% seen once. The sample taken for sequencing was peripheral blood. All receptors come from a human donor in a cohort sampled during active COVID-19.

The chain employs TRBV28 and TRBJ1-5, with 8 positions matching TRBD1. CDR1 and CDR2 (germline): MDHEN, SYDVKM. The CDR3 consists of 14 residues. The V and J ends lost 4 bases and 7 bases, in that order; junction bases with no gene match: 6. The CDR3 sequence is CASSSRQGAQPQHF. CDR3 bases: TGTGCCAGCAGTTCCAGGCAGGGGGCGCAGCCCCAGCATTTT.

The sample holds one count of this clone. The chain carries TRBV7-2 and TRBJ2-3, with D tentatively TRBD2 (7 bases). Per the germline V gene, CDR1 is SGHTA and CDR2 is FQGNSA. Trimming pared 7 bases from V and 5 bases from J, leaving 22 bases between. This CDR3 has 16 amino acids. CDR3 protein: CASNPQGGGSVDTQYF. In DNA form, the CDR3 reads TGTGCCAGCAACCCTCAAGGGGGAGGGAGTGTAGATACGCAGTATTTT.

The chain joins TRBV28 to TRBJ1-1, with D hard to call. This CDR3 comprises 14 residues. V was shortened by 3 bases and J by 5 bases, with 13 bases between the two germline ends. Germline lookup yields CDR1 MDHEN and CDR2 SYDVKM. CDR3 nucleotides: TGTGCCAGCAGTTTGACGGAGGCAGAAACTGAAGCTTTCTTT. Translation gives CASSLTEAETEAFF.

As DNA, the CDR3 is TGTGCCACCAGACAGGGAAGGGTGGGTTATGGCTACACCTTC. Translation gives CATRQGRVGYGYTF. V usage is TRBV15 and J usage is TRBJ1-2, with a weak D call TRBD1 (6 bases). This CDR3 comprises 14 residues. CDR1 is LNHNV, CDR2 YYDKDF, per germline (reference sequence). Trimming cost V 6 bases and J 5 bases, with 16 bases left between them.

The gene calls are TRBV19 and TRBJ1-5, with 8 bases matching TRBD1. The CDR3 contains 15 residues. In germline, CDR1 is LNHDA, CDR2 SQIVND (reference sequence). V lost 3 bases, J lost 4 bases, and 5 bases stayed unmatched. The CDR3 sequence is CASSISTGANQPQHF. Here the CDR3 DNA reads TGTGCCAGTAGTATCTCGACAGGGGCAAATCAGCCCCAGCATTTT. The entire variable domain, with the rest obtained from reference TRBV19 and TRBJ1-5, is as follows: DGGITQSPKYLFRKEGQNVTLSCEQNLNHDAMYWYRQDPGQGLRLIYYSQIVNDFQKGDIAEGYSVSREKKESFPLTVTSAQKNPTAFYLCASSISTGANQPQHFGDGTRLSIL.